This entry describes one TCR beta chain. Libraries were prepared by immunoSEQ multiplex PCR; TCRdb keeps only in-frame clonotypes and omits some of them. This sample yields some 80,000 clones, of which around 79% are seen a single time; about 5% belongs to the top ten. The record originates from a study of blood T cell repertoires in COVID-19. Trimming left V 3 bases short and J 4 bases short, with 9 bases between. Per germline, CDR1 SEHNR and CDR2 FQNEAQ (reference sequence). The CDR3 is 13 residues long. This receptor was identified in a woman aged 80 or over with active or convalescent COVID-19. The chain is built from TRBV7-9 and TRBJ2-5; D possibly corresponds to TRBD2 (5 bases). Sequencing used peripheral blood. CDR3 nucleotides: TGTGCCAGCAGCTTGATAGCGATAGAGACCCAGTACTTC. Translating gives CASSLIAIETQYF.